This T cell receptor beta chain was recovered during a study of PD-L1 blockade in urothelial cancer. Study summary: Blood samples contained a median 141,255 T cells.

Time point noted: peripheral blood 6 weeks after treatment start. Here immunoSEQ multiplex PCR was the method, and the copy in TCRdb shows in-frame clones only, minus some. Of more than 95,000 clones in the sample, around 89% were seen once. Germline V gene lookup returns CDR1 SGHTA and CDR2 FQGNSA. The CDR3 loop spans 18 amino acids. The V and J ends lost 4 bases and 2 bases, in that order; junction bases with no gene match: 13. The clonotype was recovered from a man between 60 and 75 years old with urothelial cancer. V usage is TRBV7-2 and J usage is TRBJ2-3, with 9 bases that match TRBD2. Sample: PBMCs, taken around atezolizumab (anti-PD-L1) treatment. DNA of the CDR3: TGTGCCAGCAGCTCGGGACTAGCTTATCCGTTACACACAGATACGCAGTATTTT. Translation gives CASSSGLAYPLHTDTQYF.